The entry that follows covers one TCR beta chain sequence. The data originate from a study of graft-versus-host responses after intestinal transplantation. Overall study context: Induction with anti-thymocyte globulin, then tacrolimus and steroids for around three years, was given to all recipients.

This CDR3 contains 15 residues. V was trimmed by 5 bases and J by 0 bases, leaving 13 bases between them. From germline, CDR1 is MNHNY and CDR2 SVGAGI (reference sequence). Profiled with immunoSEQ multiplex PCR; TCRdb holds only in-frame clones, not every one. The table includes 15,000 to 20,000 clones, 38% detected once. The study, taken as a whole, reports: There were GvH clones found in recipient marrow, and some of them appeared first in ileum or blood.

At the end of the reaction, proliferating CFSE-low CD3+CD4+ and CD3+CD8+ responders were sorted. This receptor was obtained from a human patient who received an intestinal transplant. The genes are TRBV6-6 and TRBJ1-2; no clear D. The specimen comprised alloreactive CD4+ T cells from a mixed lymphocyte reaction culture, sampled before intestinal transplant. Noted subset: CFSE-low proliferating T cells sorted from approximately 6-day pre-transplant mixed lymphocyte reaction (GvH or HvG direction). Here the CDR3 DNA reads TGTGCCAGCAGTCCCCACCACAAAGCTAACTATGGCTACACCTTC. This gives the protein CASSPHHKANYGYTF.